The 23 T cell receptor beta chains below were found in one sample sequenced in a study of blood T cell repertoires in COVID-19. The repertoire was sequenced with immunoSEQ multiplex PCR; TCRdb's copy has only in-frame clones and lacks some. In the table there are 290,000 or so clones, roughly nine tenths of which are singletons. The source material was peripheral blood. Every receptor here comes from a woman aged 30 to 39 with COVID-19, enrolled during active disease.

The rearrangement joins TRBV30 to TRBJ2-2; 11 positions agree with TRBD1. V shed 3 bases, J shed 4 bases, and the junction held 4 bases outside the gene matches. The V gene's germline CDR1 is GTSNPN and CDR2 SVGIG (reference sequence). The CDR3 contains 15 residues. CDR3 residues: CAWRDRGRVTGELFF. CDR3 nucleotide sequence: TGTGCCTGGAGGGACAGGGGGCGGGTCACCGGGGAGCTGTTTTTT.

The J gene is TRBJ2-2, the V gene TRBV5-1, with 8 bases matching TRBD1. The germline V gene has CDR1 SGHRS and CDR2 YFSETQ. The CDR3 extends over 16 amino acids. The J segment lost 1 base and the V segment lost 0 bases, leaving 2 bases of the junction unmatched. The CDR3 protein is CASSLAGTGNTGELFF. The DNA for the CDR3 is TGCGCCAGCAGCTTGGCCGGGACAGGGAACACCGGGGAGCTGTTTTTT.

The genes are TRBV3-1 (or the pseudogene TRBV3-2) and TRBJ2-1; 14 bases align to TRBD2. V trimming: 1 base; J trimming: 5 bases; junction bases outside the gene matches: 16. This CDR3 spans 21 amino acids. Germline CDR1 is LGHDT and CDR2 is YNNKEL (reference sequence). Here the CDR3 DNA reads TGTGCCAGCAGCCAAGGCTACTCGGGACTAGCGGGAGCGACTCTTGACAATGAGCAGTTCTTC. Translation gives CASSQGYSGLAGATLDNEQFF.

J is TRBJ1-6 and V is TRBV7-9, with 8 bases fitting TRBD1. With V trimmed by 5 bases and J by 7 bases, 7 bases remained unmatched. The CDR3 covers 15 residues. Germline V gene sequence: CDR1 SEHNR, CDR2 FQNEAQ (reference sequence). The CDR3: CASSPRGQGNSPLHF. CDR3 DNA sequence: TGTGCCAGCAGCCCCAGGGGGCAGGGAAATTCACCCCTCCACTTT.

CDR3 sequence reads: CASSYGGAAQSGANVLTF. The CDR3 DNA is TGTGCCAGCAGCTACGGGGGGGCAGCTCAGTCTGGGGCCAACGTCCTGACTTTC. The chain uses TRBV7-6 and TRBJ2-6, with 8 bases fitting TRBD2. Trimming at V came to 4 bases and at J to 1 base, leaving 9 bases not matched to a gene. Looked up from germline, CDR1 is SGHVS and CDR2 is FNYEAQ. This CDR3 contains 18 residues.

V and J are TRBV18 and TRBJ1-1, with 7 bases fitting TRBD1. V shed 6 bases and J 0 bases; nucleotides not matched to a gene: 7. This CDR3 contains 15 residues. Germline CDR1 KGHSH, CDR2 LQKENI. The CDR3 bases are TGTGCCAGCTCCGGGGACAGTTACATGAACACTGAAGCTTTCTTT. It specifies CASSGDSYMNTEAFF.

The genes are TRBV4-1 and TRBJ1-5, with TRBD1 matching 7 bases. This CDR3 comprises 15 residues. Per the germline V gene, CDR1 is MGHRA and CDR2 is YSYEKL. V shed 4 bases, J shed 0 bases, and the junction held 3 bases outside the gene matches. The DNA of the CDR3 is TGCGCCAGCAGCCCCGGGACAGTTAGCAATCAGCCCCAGCATTTT. It specifies CASSPGTVSNQPQHF.

This sequence joins TRBV6-5 and TRBJ2-7; maybe TRBD1 (6 bases). V was cut by 10 bases and J by 0 bases, with 16 bases left in between. The CDR3 is made up of 14 amino acids. The V gene's germline CDR1 is MNHEY and CDR2 SVGAGI. CDR3 DNA: TGTGCCACCCGACAGGACACGGGCTCCTACGAGCAGTACTTC. Its protein is CATRQDTGSYEQYF.

V gene TRBV10-2 combines with J gene TRBJ1-5; a possible D gene is TRBD1 (6 bases). The CDR3 length is 14 residues. Per the germline V gene, CDR1 is WSHSY and CDR2 is SAAADI. V lost 4 bases, J lost 5 bases, and 12 bases lay in between. CDR3 residues: CASSGNRVDQPQHF. CDR3 nucleotide sequence: TGCGCCAGCAGTGGGAACAGGGTAGATCAGCCCCAGCATTTT.

The J gene is TRBJ2-7, the V gene TRBV4-2; tentatively, D is TRBD2 (5 bases). V lost 5 bases and J 3 bases, leaving 8 bases between the germline ends. CDR1 is LGHNA, CDR2 YNFKEQ, per germline. This CDR3 is built from 12 residues. This CDR3 is CASSGSVYEQYF. For the CDR3, the DNA is TGTGCCAGCAGCGGGAGCGTCTACGAGCAGTACTTC.

This clone has only one observation. The V and J genes are TRBV4-2 and TRBJ2-1; tentative D call: TRBD2 (5 bases). Trimming took 3 bases from V and 7 from J, leaving 10 bases between them. The CDR3 loop spans 13 amino acids. Germline V lookup: CDR1 LGHNA, CDR2 YNFKEQ. Here the CDR3 DNA reads TGTGCCAGCAGCCATCTAGCTGAAAATGAGCAGTTCTTC. Its protein is CASSHLAENEQFF.

This chain connects TRBV19 to TRBJ2-7; 8 positions agree with TRBD1. CDR1 is LNHDA and CDR2 is SQIVND in the germline V gene (reference sequence). CDR3 length: 14 amino acids. V was pared by 5 bases and J by 5 bases, with 8 bases of the junction left unmatched. CDR3 sequence reads: CASSLGTGPDEQYF. The CDR3 DNA follows: TGTGCCAGTAGTCTCGGGACAGGACCGGACGAGCAGTACTTC. Full variable domain (rest looked up from reference TRBV19 and TRBJ2-7): DGGITQSPKYLFRKEGQNVTLSCEQNLNHDAMYWYRQDPGQGLRLIYYSQIVNDFQKGDIAEGYSVSREKKESFPLTVTSAQKNPTAFYLCASSLGTGPDEQYFGPGTRLTVT.

This chain joins TRBV7-3 and TRBJ2-1; 10 bases match TRBD2. Germline CDR1 SGHTA, CDR2 FQGTGA. The CDR3 extends over 16 amino acids. J was trimmed by 4 bases and V by 5 bases; bases with no gene match: 8. CDR3: CASSRYTSGDYNEQFF. In DNA form, the CDR3 reads TGTGCCAGCAGCCGATATACTAGCGGGGATTACAATGAGCAGTTCTTC.

The rearrangement joins TRBV19 to TRBJ2-2; D uncertain. Germline-derived CDR1 and CDR2 are LNHDA and SQIVND (reference sequence). CDR3 length: 14 amino acids. V gave up 5 bases and J gave up 1 base, with 8 bases separating them. The CDR3 loop is CASSLQMNTGELFF. As DNA, the CDR3 is TGTGCCAGTAGTCTACAGATGAACACCGGGGAGCTGTTTTTT.

The chain joins TRBV27 to TRBJ2-7; 7 nucleotides agree with TRBD2. Trimming at V came to 5 bases and at J to 6 bases, leaving 13 bases not matched to a gene. Germline loops: CDR1 MNHEY, CDR2 SMNVEV (reference sequence). The CDR3 length is 15 residues. The CDR3 DNA follows: TGTGCCAGCAGTCCCCAGCGGGATACTAGCTCCGAGCAGTACTTC. Its protein product is CASSPQRDTSSEQYF.

This chain links TRBV11-2 with TRBJ2-7; no clear D gene. This CDR3 comprises 10 residues. Trimming took off 5 bases at V and 3 bases at J, with 2 bases between the two ends. Germline-derived CDR1 and CDR2 are SGHAT and FQNNGV. The CDR3 DNA is TGTGCCAGCAGCCTCTACGAGCAGTACTTC. As protein: CASSLYEQYF.

The gene calls are TRBV7-6 and TRBJ2-5; 12 nucleotides line up with TRBD2. Per germline, CDR1 SGHVS and CDR2 FNYEAQ. The CDR3 length is 16 residues. J lost 7 bases, V lost 5 bases, and 11 bases had no gene match. This CDR3 reads CASSPKTSGSFGTQYF. The CDR3 DNA is TGTGCCAGCAGCCCTAAGACTAGCGGGAGTTTCGGGACCCAGTACTTC.

The gene calls are TRBV7-9 and TRBJ1-4, with 8 bases lining up with TRBD1. The V gene end was trimmed by 3 bases and the J gene end by 5 bases; junction bases not matched to a gene: 5. From germline, CDR1 is SEHNR and CDR2 FQNEAQ (reference sequence). The CDR3 has 15 residues. This CDR3 reads CASSLGQVENEKLFF. For the CDR3, the DNA is TGTGCCAGCAGCTTGGGACAGGTGGAGAATGAAAAACTGTTTTTT.

The genes are TRBV7-9 and TRBJ1-2, with D maybe TRBD1 (5 bases). V was shortened by 3 bases and J by 8 bases, with 13 bases between the two germline ends. Germline V CDR1 and CDR2: SEHNR, FQNEAQ (reference sequence). This CDR3 spans 13 amino acids. The CDR3 DNA reads as TGTGCCAGCAGCTTTGAAGGGGAAGGAGGCTACACCTTC. This codes for CASSFEGEGGYTF.

CDR3 sequence: CASSSVTVETQYF. DNA of the CDR3: TGTGCCAGCAGCTCCGTTACGGTGGAGACCCAGTACTTC. This chain joins TRBV5-6 and TRBJ2-5; D uncertain. Trimming cost V 3 bases and J 5 bases, with 11 bases left between them. CDR1 SGHDT and CDR2 YYEEEE come from the germline V gene. The CDR3 spans 13 residues.

This clone was observed a few times. The chain joins TRBV2 to TRBJ1-1; maybe TRBD1 (6 bases). Between the trimmed V and J ends, which lost 4 bases and 1 base, there was a span of 13 bases. The germline gives CDR1 SNHLY, CDR2 FYNNEI. The CDR3 loop spans 15 amino acids. The CDR3 DNA is TGTGCCAGCAGTGCTTTGGGGGCTGGGAACACTGAAGCTTTCTTT. Its translation is CASSALGAGNTEAFF.

V gene TRBV10-1 combines with J gene TRBJ2-7; TRBD1 agrees at 8 bases. CDR1 and CDR2 (germline): WNHNN, SYGVQD (reference sequence). The CDR3 length is 16 residues. V shed 5 bases, J shed 2 bases, and the junction held 11 bases outside the gene matches. The CDR3 sequence: CASSPGQGPNPYEQYF. CDR3 DNA: TGCGCCAGCAGTCCAGGACAGGGACCCAATCCCTACGAGCAGTACTTC.

The CDR3 reads CASSLRDRGDEQYF. The CDR3 bases are TGTGCCAGTAGCCTCCGGGACAGGGGAGACGAGCAGTACTTC. This rearrangement joins TRBV2 to TRBJ2-7, with 10 bases identical to TRBD1. The CDR3 length is 14 residues. V was clipped by 9 bases and J by 5 bases; unmatched bases: 10. Germline CDR1 SNHLY, CDR2 FYNNEI.